One and the same sample provided the 22 T cell receptor beta chains below, sequenced in a study of cytomegalovirus exposure and HLA in healthy donors. The study ran its PCR with 60 Vbeta and 13 Jbeta primers. Produced via immunoSEQ multiplex PCR; TCRdb's table is partial and in-frame only. The sample holds roughly 120,000 clones, around 63% seen once. Material: PBMCs. The receptors derive from a man aged 35 to 55 in good health and CMV-seropositive.

CDR3 protein: CASMRGPNTEAFF. CDR3 DNA sequence: TGTGCCAGCATGCGGGGCCCGAACACTGAAGCTTTCTTT. The chain recombines TRBV2 with TRBJ1-1; weak D call: TRBD1 (5 bases). The CDR3 extends over 13 amino acids. Looked up from germline, CDR1 is SNHLY and CDR2 is FYNNEI. The germline V and J ends were trimmed by 7 bases and 1 base, with 10 bases remaining between them.

The J gene is TRBJ2-3, the V gene TRBV4-1; 8 nucleotides agree with TRBD2. The germline V gene encodes CDR1 MGHRA and CDR2 YSYEKL. This CDR3 contains 17 residues. V shed 4 bases and J 4 bases; nucleotides not matched to a gene: 13. CDR3 in DNA: TGCGCCAGCAGCCCGTGGGGACTAGGGGAAATCGCAGATACGCAGTATTTT. Protein sequence: CASSPWGLGEIADTQYF.

The chain carries TRBV14 and TRBJ2-3; no clear D gene. Germline values: CDR1 SGHDN, CDR2 FVKESK. V lost 4 bases and J lost 0, with 11 bases in between. The CDR3 is made up of 15 amino acids. CDR3 DNA sequence: TGTGCCAGCAGCCCCCTCCAGACTAGCACAGATACGCAGTATTTT. As protein: CASSPLQTSTDTQYF.

The table lists this clone with a few counts. CDR3 coding DNA: TGTGCCATCACCCGGGGATTATTCGGCGAGCAGTACTTC. This encodes CAITRGLFGEQYF. The chain links TRBV10-3 to TRBJ2-7; D may be TRBD2 (5 bases). The germline V gene encodes CDR1 ENHRY and CDR2 SYGVKD. The CDR3 contains 13 residues. Trimming stripped 7 bases from V and 6 bases from J, with 16 bases between.

The chain recombines TRBV27 with TRBJ1-1; D possibly corresponds to TRBD1 (5 bases). Between the trimmed V and J ends, which lost 4 bases and 3 bases, there was a span of 15 bases. The CDR3 has 15 amino acids. Germline V gene lookup returns CDR1 MNHEY and CDR2 SMNVEV (reference sequence). CDR3 nucleotides: TGTGCCAGCAGTTCCGAGCAGGGCGGGGACACTGAAGCTTTCTTT. Translating it yields CASSSEQGGDTEAFF.

The V gene is TRBV6-5, the J gene TRBJ2-5; possible D gene TRBD2, 6 bases. The better agreement between TRBJ2-7 and the DNA end casts doubt on the J call. The germline V gene has CDR1 MNHEY and CDR2 SVGAGI. This CDR3 comprises 14 residues. CDR3 in DNA: TGTGCCAGCAGGCCGGGACTTTCCTCCTACGAGCAGTACTTC. Translated, it gives CASRPGLSSYEQYF.

This chain's CDR3 is CASSNLAGSTDTQYF. CDR3 nucleotides: TGTGCCAGCTCAAACCTAGCGGGATCGACAGATACGCAGTATTTT. V usage is TRBV27 and J usage is TRBJ2-3; 9 bases are shared with TRBD2. The CDR3 is made up of 15 amino acids. Germline-derived CDR1 and CDR2 are MNHEY and SMNVEV (reference sequence). Trimming removed 8 bases from V and 3 bases from J; junction bases left unmatched: 9.

About this clone itself: This specimen includes other DNA sequences encoding the same CDR3. The chain uses TRBV5-6 and TRBJ1-2; D perhaps matches TRBD1 (6 bases). The germline V gene encodes CDR1 SGHDT and CDR2 YYEEEE. V was pared by 0 bases and J by 0 bases, with 9 bases between. This CDR3 is built from 15 residues. Here the CDR3 reads CASSLAGTSNYGYTF. DNA for the CDR3: TGTGCCAGCAGCTTGGCCGGGACATCTAACTATGGCTACACCTTC.

This clone has only a few counts. The rearrangement uses TRBV7-9 and TRBJ2-3; TRBD1 is a possible D gene (6 bases). Germline V lookup: CDR1 SEHNR, CDR2 FQNEAQ (reference sequence). The CDR3 is 15 amino acids. V was shortened by 7 bases and J by 6 bases, with 20 bases between the two germline ends. Here the CDR3 DNA reads TGTGCCAGCACGACTCCACAGGGCTTAATGGATACGCAGTATTTT. Translated, it gives CASTTPQGLMDTQYF. Full variable domain (missing parts from reference TRBV7-9 and TRBJ2-3): DTGVSQNPRHKITKRGQNVTFRCDPISEHNRLYWYRQTLGQGPEFLTYFQNEAQLEKSRLLSDRFSAERPKGSFSTLEIQRTEQGDSAMYLCASTTPQGLMDTQYFGPGTRLTVL.

This chain links TRBV4-1 with TRBJ1-1; no clear D gene. Germline CDR1 MGHRA, CDR2 YSYEKL. Trimming removed 1 base from V and 2 bases from J, with 14 bases in between. CDR3 size: 16 residues. DNA of the CDR3: TGCGCCAGCAGCCAAGCCTCCAACAAACCTAACACTGAAGCTTTCTTT. It yields the protein CASSQASNKPNTEAFF.

This clone was seen more than once but under ten times. This chain links TRBV29-1 with TRBJ2-2, with D possibly matching TRBD1 (5 bases). The CDR3 spans 14 residues. The germline V gene encodes CDR1 SQVTM and CDR2 ANQGSEA. Trimming shortened V by 3 bases and J by 4 bases, and 12 bases separated the two germline ends. CDR3 in DNA: TGCAGCGTTGATCCAGGGCTATCCACCGGGGAGCTGTTTTTT. Its translation: CSVDPGLSTGELFF.

The chain has TRBV4-2 and TRBJ1-2; TRBD1 aligns across 10 bases. This CDR3 has 15 amino acids. V was clipped by 2 bases and J by 6 bases; unmatched bases: 6. Germline CDR1 is LGHNA and CDR2 is YNFKEQ. The CDR3 is CASSQPGQGNNGYTF. In nucleotides, the CDR3 is TGTGCCAGCAGCCAACCGGGACAGGGGAATAATGGCTACACCTTC.

This clone appeared a single time. The chain uses TRBV13 and TRBJ1-3; TRBD1 aligns across 10 bases. Germline V gene sequence: CDR1 PRHDT, CDR2 FYEKMQ (reference sequence). V shed 4 bases and J 1 base; nucleotides not matched to a gene: 7. This CDR3 contains 17 residues. CDR3 nucleotide sequence: TGTGCCAGCAGCTCTCGGACAGGGGGAATATCTGGAAACACCATATATTTT. This encodes CASSSRTGGISGNTIYF.

V usage is TRBV28 and J usage is TRBJ1-5, with 10 bases aligning to TRBD1. The CDR3 runs 17 residues. The germline V gene has CDR1 MDHEN and CDR2 SYDVKM. J lost 4 bases, V lost 5 bases, and 11 bases had no gene match. The chain's CDR3 is CASSPPRQGARNQPQHF. Written as DNA, the CDR3 is TGTGCCAGCAGTCCTCCCCGACAGGGGGCGAGGAATCAGCCCCAGCATTTT.

This CDR3 is CASSPLREQFF. DNA for the CDR3: TGTGCCAGCAGCCCGCTGAGGGAGCAGTTCTTC. The rearrangement uses TRBV7-8 and TRBJ2-1; no firm D call. Per germline, CDR1 SGHVS and CDR2 FQNEAQ. The V end lost 5 bases, the J end lost 10 bases, and 9 bases lay between the germline ends. This CDR3 is 11 amino acids long.

J is TRBJ1-4 and V is TRBV18; 9 nucleotides line up with TRBD1. The germline gives CDR1 KGHSH, CDR2 LQKENI. This CDR3 is built from 16 residues. Germline trimming cut 4 bases from V and 6 bases from J; bases unmatched to any gene: 9. In nucleotides, the CDR3 is TGTGCCAGCTCACTAAACCCGGGACAGGGTCATGAAAAACTGTTTTTT. It translates to CASSLNPGQGHEKLFF.

This chain connects TRBV2 to TRBJ1-5; the D is unclear. Germline CDR1 reads SNHLY; CDR2 reads FYNNEI. Trimming took off 7 bases at V and 2 bases at J, with 15 bases between the two ends. CDR3 length equals 15 residues. CDR3 in amino acids: CASNSEGHRNQPQHF. CDR3 bases: TGTGCCAGCAATTCAGAGGGCCATCGCAATCAGCCCCAGCATTTT.

The rearrangement links TRBV5-4 to TRBJ2-7; 8 bases map to TRBD2. Germline assignment: CDR1 SGHNT and CDR2 YYREEE (reference sequence). V shed 1 base and J 6 bases; nucleotides not matched to a gene: 6. There are 14 residues in the CDR3. The CDR3 here is CASSLQGLEGEQYF. The DNA of the CDR3 is TGTGCCAGCAGCTTGCAGGGACTAGAGGGCGAGCAGTACTTC.

J is TRBJ1-1 and V is TRBV14, with D perhaps matching TRBD1 (6 bases). V lost 4 bases and J lost 6, with 12 bases in between. Germline V gene data show CDR1 as SGHDN and CDR2 as FVKESK. This CDR3 is 13 amino acids long. The CDR3 DNA reads as TGTGCCAGCAGCCTAGGGGGTAGCCCTGAAGCTTTCTTT. Translated, it gives CASSLGGSPEAFF. Together with reference TRBV14 and TRBJ1-1, the CDR3 gives the full variable domain: EAGVTQFPSHSVIEKGQTVTLRCDPISGHDNLYWYRRVMGKEIKFLLHFVKESKQDESGMPNNRFLAERTGGTYSTLKVQPAELEDSGVYFCASSLGGSPEAFFGQGTRLTVV.

The gene calls are TRBV27 and TRBJ1-1; possible D gene TRBD1, 5 bases. Deletions cut 5 bases from V and 0 bases from J, with 10 bases between. The CDR3 is made up of 14 amino acids. Germline assignment: CDR1 MNHEY and CDR2 SMNVEV (reference sequence). CDR3 region: CASSGLDMNTEAFF. In DNA, the CDR3 is TGTGCCAGCAGTGGGTTGGACATGAACACTGAAGCTTTCTTT.

This chain uses TRBV11-2 with TRBJ1-1, with a tentative D call TRBD1 (6 bases). CDR1 SGHAT and CDR2 FQNNGV come from the germline V gene. There are 17 residues in the CDR3. V shed 3 bases and J shed 3 bases, with 20 bases lying between them. The DNA of the CDR3 is TGTGCCAGCAGCTTGGAGGTGGCTAGGGGGTTTCACACTGAAGCTTTCTTT. Protein product: CASSLEVARGFHTEAFF.

This chain uses TRBV15 with TRBJ2-5, with TRBD2 as a possible D gene (5 bases). The CDR3 is 12 amino acids. The germline V and J ends were trimmed by 5 bases and 5 bases, with 9 bases remaining between them. Germline values: CDR1 LNHNV, CDR2 YYDKDF (reference sequence). The CDR3 reads CATSRWEETQYF. CDR3 coding DNA: TGTGCCACCAGCCGCTGGGAGGAGACCCAGTACTTC.